This T cell receptor beta chain derives from a study of T cell responses to AZD1222 COVID-19 vaccine. Study-wide findings and caveats: Donor demographics were predominantly white British with a female majority; clonal diversity may be underestimated. Two doses of AZD1222 preceded a rise in Spike-specific TCR breadth and depth. Variant regions that are unmutated are reportedly the target of nearly half of spike-specific TCRs.

Second-dose schedules of about 4 or about 12 weeks were combined. Sequencing used immunoSEQ multiplex PCR; TCRdb keeps in-frame clones, though not all of them. The table shows 97,000 or so clones, with approximately 89% occurring only once. On this clone: The antigen is undetermined.

The sample consisted of peripheral blood, taken 28 days after the second AZD1222 dose. This sequence was found in an adult who received the AZD1222 COVID-19 vaccine.

Here the CDR3 reads CASSLVSGSYNEQFF. For the CDR3, the DNA is TGCGCCAGCAGCTTGGTTAGCGGGAGCTACAATGAGCAGTTCTTC. The chain couples TRBV5-1 to TRBJ2-1; 9 bases match TRBD2. Germline assignment: CDR1 SGHRS and CDR2 YFSETQ. With V trimmed by 0 bases and J by 3 bases, 1 base remained unmatched. This CDR3 comprises 15 residues.